This TCR beta chain was retrieved from a study of cytomegalovirus exposure and HLA in healthy donors. The V gene end was trimmed by 3 bases and the J gene end by 7 bases; junction bases not matched to a gene: 5. The V gene's germline CDR1 is SGHNT and CDR2 YYREEE (reference sequence). This CDR3 has 15 residues. General study results and limits: Among CMV-associated TCR beta chains, most appeared HLA-restricted in a later analysis.

This clone came up once. What it binds is not known. Primers: 60 Vbeta forward and 13 Jbeta reverse. Using immunoSEQ multiplex PCR, the repertoire was profiled, and TCRdb retains in-frame clones only, with some absent. This table holds roughly 290,000 clones, around 90% found once. The J gene is TRBJ1-4, the V gene TRBV5-4; 11 bases align to TRBD1. This clonotype originated in a woman between 18 and 29 years old in good health and CMV-seronegative. The specimen was PBMCs. The CDR3, as DNA: TGTGCCAGCAGCTCCCGGGACAGGGGGTTTGAAAAACTGTTTTTT. As protein: CASSSRDRGFEKLFF.